The clone carrying this T cell receptor beta chain was counted between two and nine times. TCRdb called the 5' RACE reads again in MiXCR, with one record for every CDR3 protein. Of 65,000 to 95,000 distinct CDR3 sequences in the sample, about 8.4% are singletons; the top ten hold around 2.3%. The sample comes from a study of human T cells and chemical hapten exposure. The starting material, unfractionated whole blood, was used for total RNA extraction. The germline V and J ends were trimmed by 4 bases and 0 bases, with 9 bases remaining between them. Germline V gene data show CDR1 as MNHEY and CDR2 as SVGAGI. The CDR3 has 15 amino acids.

The gene calls are TRBV6-5 and TRBJ1-4, with TRBD1 as a possible D gene (6 bases). This receptor was obtained from a male donor in good health. The DNA of the CDR3 is TGTGCCAGCAGTTCACAGGGCCCAACTAATGAAAAACTGTTTTTT. It translates to CASSSQGPTNEKLFF.